The source of this T cell receptor beta chain is a study of T-cell reconstitution after alpha-beta-depleted transplantation in children. In this sample, this clonotype turned up a few times. This sample's TCRbeta library carried unique molecular identifier barcodes. TCRdb redid the calling of the PCR reads with MiXCR, one entry per CDR3 protein. The data hold some 240,000 distinct CDR3 sequences, with 9% to 10% observed a single time. This sample comprised PBMCs from the stem cell graft donor, obtained from the stem cell graft. The source is a human donor who donated a stem cell graft to a child with SCID.

DNA for the CDR3: TGTGCCACCAGCCCTCACCGAGGGAATGAGTACGAGCAGTACTTC. This gives the protein CATSPHRGNEYEQYF. V usage is TRBV15 and J usage is TRBJ2-7; maybe TRBD2 (5 bases). This CDR3 has 15 amino acids. Deletions cut 5 bases from V and 4 bases from J, with 18 bases between. The germline V gene has CDR1 LNHNV and CDR2 YYDKDF (reference sequence).